These 28 T cell receptor beta chains were all obtained from the same sample, sequenced in a study of T-cell reconstitution after alpha-beta-depleted transplantation in children. Unique molecular identifiers featured in how the TCRbeta library was prepared. Using its own MiXCR run on the PCR reads, TCRdb lists one record per CDR3 protein. Among some 600,000 distinct CDR3 sequences listed, roughly 17% were seen once. The sample here was PBMCs from the stem cell graft donor, taken from the stem cell graft. The receptors come from a human donor who donated a stem cell graft to a child with acute myeloid leukemia.

The rearrangement joins TRBV7-3 to TRBJ2-1; 7 positions match TRBD1. This CDR3 is 14 amino acids long. Trimming at V came to 0 bases and at J to 8 bases, leaving 4 bases not matched to a gene. Germline CDR1 reads SGHTA; CDR2 reads FQGTGA. The CDR3 here is CASSLTAGGHEQFF. The CDR3 nucleotides are TGTGCCAGCAGCTTAACTGCAGGGGGACATGAGCAGTTCTTC. Full variable domain (outside the CDR3, taken from reference TRBV7-3 and TRBJ2-1): GAGVSQTPSNKVTEKGKYVELRCDPISGHTALYWYRQSLGQGPEFLIYFQGTGAADDSGLPNDRFFAVRPEGSVSTLKIQRTERGDSAVYLCASSLTAGGHEQFFGPGTRLTVL.

This clonotype was seen at least ten times. The chain carries TRBV29-1 and TRBJ2-1; D may be TRBD1 or TRBD2 (6 bases each). Looked up from germline, CDR1 is SQVTM and CDR2 is ANQGSEA. Trimming took off 6 bases at V and 5 bases at J, with 17 bases between the two ends. CDR3 size: 14 residues. The CDR3 is CSVAIGGRNNEQFF. CDR3 DNA sequence: TGCAGCGTCGCGATAGGGGGGAGGAACAATGAGCAGTTCTTC.

This clonotype was detected many times. The genes are TRBV5-6 and TRBJ1-5; D is perhaps TRBD1 (6 bases). V was cut by 4 bases and J by 9 bases, with 11 bases left in between. This CDR3 is built from 12 residues. Looked up from germline, CDR1 is SGHDT and CDR2 is YYEEEE. The chain's CDR3 is CASSQGQRPQHF. CDR3 coding DNA: TGTGCCAGCAGCCAGGGGCAACGGCCCCAGCATTTT.

Many counts were recorded for this clonotype. The chain uses TRBV12-3 or TRBV12-4 and TRBJ1-2; D not certain. V was shortened by 2 bases and J by 7 bases, with 11 bases between the two germline ends. The CDR3 runs 13 residues. Here the CDR3 reads CASSLSPSLGYTF. The CDR3 DNA is TGTGCCAGCAGTTTATCCCCCTCGCTTGGCTACACCTTC.

The V gene is TRBV12-3 or TRBV12-4, the J gene TRBJ2-2; TRBD2 agrees at 9 bases. The V gene end was trimmed by 3 bases and the J gene end by 6 bases; junction bases not matched to a gene: 11. The CDR3 is 17 amino acids. The CDR3 coding sequence is TGTGCCAGCAGTTTCGAATCAACTAGCGGGTACTCCGGGGAGCTGTTTTTT. Its protein product is CASSFESTSGYSGELFF.

This clonotype was detected ten times or more. The V call is TRBV10-3, the J call TRBJ2-7, with 13 bases identical to TRBD2. Losses at the gene ends were 10 bases for V and 2 bases for J; bases not matched to a gene: 2. This CDR3 has 13 residues. Germline values: CDR1 ENHRY, CDR2 SYGVKD. CDR3 nucleotide sequence: TGTGCCACCGGGACTAGCGGGGCCTACGAGCAGTACTTC. The encoded protein is CATGTSGAYEQYF.

This clonotype showed up just once. V gene TRBV7-2 combines with J gene TRBJ2-7; D may be TRBD1 or TRBD2 (5 bases each). This CDR3 has 13 amino acids. Germline loops: CDR1 SGHTA, CDR2 FQGNSA. With 4 bases removed from V and 6 bases from J, the gap between germline ends came to 13 bases. CDR3 in DNA: TGTGCCAGCAGCTCCGGGGCCTCGGGCGAGCAGTACTTC. Translated: CASSSGASGEQYF.

The chain uses TRBV14 and TRBJ1-2; no definite D call. V lost 1 base to trimming and J lost 5 bases, with 5 bases between them. The CDR3 loop spans 12 amino acids. Germline V gene sequence: CDR1 SGHDN, CDR2 FVKESK. The CDR3 DNA is TGTGCCAGCAGCCAAGTCGGATATGGCTACACCTTC. This gives the protein CASSQVGYGYTF.

This clonotype was counted many times. The chain is built from TRBV20-1 and TRBJ2-1; 8 bases are shared with TRBD2. Per germline, CDR1 DFQATT and CDR2 SNEGSKA (reference sequence). The CDR3 runs 14 residues. The V and J ends lost 0 bases and 12 bases, in that order; junction bases with no gene match: 10. The CDR3 sequence is CSARDVVGTRGQFF. The CDR3 DNA reads TGCAGTGCTAGAGATGTAGTCGGGACTAGGGGGCAGTTCTTC.

A few counts support this clonotype. The rearrangement joins TRBV7-2 to TRBJ2-6; D gene unclear. The CDR3 length is 13 residues. V shed 6 bases and J shed 2 bases, with 5 bases lying between them. Germline CDR1 and CDR2: SGHTA and FQGNSA. The CDR3 here is CASSVPGANVLTF. The CDR3 DNA sequence: TGTGCCAGCAGTGTCCCTGGGGCCAACGTCCTGACTTTC.

The chain employs TRBV20-1 and TRBJ1-5; D is possibly TRBD1 (6 bases). Germline V gives CDR1 DFQATT, CDR2 SNEGSKA (reference sequence). This CDR3 is built from 14 residues. V gave up 6 bases and J gave up 1 base, with 13 bases separating them. CDR3 in DNA: TGCAGTGCCGTCCACAGGGAAAGCAATCAGCCCCAGCATTTT. It specifies CSAVHRESNQPQHF.

This clonotype has a handful of counts. V and J are TRBV10-3 and TRBJ1-5; no clear D gene. The ends were cut back, 2 bases at V and 0 bases at J, with 2 bases in the middle. CDR1 and CDR2 (germline): ENHRY, SYGVKD. This CDR3 comprises 13 residues. The CDR3 protein is CAISEDSNQPQHF. In nucleotides, the CDR3 is TGTGCCATCAGTGAGGATAGCAATCAGCCCCAGCATTTT.

This clonotype was seen a handful of times. V is TRBV7-2 and J is TRBJ1-5; D gene uncertain. The CDR3 contains 14 residues. Germline CDR1 is SGHTA and CDR2 is FQGNSA. V was trimmed by 1 base and J by 3 bases, leaving 7 bases between them. CDR3 in amino acids: CASSLGGFNQPQHF. As DNA, the CDR3 is TGTGCCAGCAGCTTAGGAGGGTTCAATCAGCCCCAGCATTTT.

This chain links TRBV20-1 with TRBJ1-5; TRBD1 matches 12 bases. V was pared by 6 bases and J by 1 base, with 7 bases of the junction left unmatched. This CDR3 region has 16 residues. Germline CDR1 reads DFQATT; CDR2 reads SNEGSKA (reference sequence). CDR3 DNA sequence: TGCAGTGCGGGGACAGGGGGCCCTTTGAGCAATCAGCCCCAGCATTTT. Residues: CSAGTGGPLSNQPQHF.

This clonotype was seen a handful of times. The V gene is TRBV5-1, the J gene TRBJ2-1; weak D call: TRBD1 (6 bases). Germline V gene lookup returns CDR1 SGHRS and CDR2 YFSETQ. Trimming shortened V by 2 bases and J by 7 bases, and 10 bases separated the two germline ends. This CDR3 region has 13 residues. This CDR3 reads CASSLQGPNEQFF. The CDR3 nucleotides read TGCGCCAGCAGCTTACAGGGTCCGAATGAGCAGTTCTTC.

This clonotype was detected many times. The chain couples TRBV20-1 to TRBJ1-4; 10 bases fit TRBD1. The CDR3 totals 13 residues. V gave up 5 bases and J gave up 6 bases; unmatched junction bases: 3. Per germline, CDR1 DFQATT and CDR2 SNEGSKA (reference sequence). The DNA for the CDR3 is TGCAGTGCTCCCGGGACAGGGGATGAAAAACTGTTTTTT. As protein: CSAPGTGDEKLFF.

The count of this clonotype is one. This chain connects TRBV4-3 to TRBJ1-5; D is uncertain. Deletions cut 0 bases from V and 9 bases from J, with 9 bases between. Looked up from germline, CDR1 is LGHNA and CDR2 is YSLEER. CDR3 length equals 13 residues. The DNA of the CDR3 is TGCGCCAGCAGCCAAGATCGCGCCCGGCCCCAGCATTTT. Translating gives CASSQDRARPQHF.

This clonotype has at least ten counts. The V gene is TRBV20-1, the J gene TRBJ2-1; D gene unclear. Germline V lookup: CDR1 DFQATT, CDR2 SNEGSKA (reference sequence). The CDR3 contains 12 residues. Trimming removed 6 bases at V and 8 bases at J, with 14 bases between. The CDR3 region is CSAFPLGDEQFF. CDR3 nucleotide sequence: TGCAGTGCCTTCCCCCTAGGCGATGAGCAGTTCTTC.

The V and J genes are TRBV5-1 and TRBJ2-5; maybe TRBD2 (5 bases). V was shortened by 7 bases and J by 1 base, with 14 bases between the two germline ends. CDR3 length: 14 amino acids. Germline values: CDR1 SGHRS, CDR2 YFSETQ. The CDR3 reads CASSSGSSQETQYF. The CDR3 DNA reads as TGCGCCAGCTCTTCTGGGAGTAGCCAAGAGACCCAGTACTTC.

The gene calls are TRBV7-9 and TRBJ1-1; weak D call: TRBD1 (5 bases). Germline V gene lookup returns CDR1 SEHNR and CDR2 FQNEAQ (reference sequence). Deletions cut 5 bases from V and 6 bases from J, with 19 bases between. This CDR3 spans 15 amino acids. The CDR3 spells CASSNPGPFSSEAFF. CDR3 nucleotides: TGTGCCAGCAGCAACCCGGGGCCGTTCTCCTCTGAAGCTTTCTTT.

This clonotype was recorded many times. The chain recombines TRBV20-1 with TRBJ1-6; the match to TRBD1 covers 9 bases. The CDR3 sequence is 13 residues long. CDR1 is DFQATT and CDR2 is SNEGSKA in the germline V gene (reference sequence). V gave up 5 bases and J gave up 9 bases; unmatched junction bases: 5. The CDR3 region is CSASGTGLSPLHF. CDR3 bases: TGCAGTGCTTCTGGGACAGGGCTTTCACCCCTCCACTTT.

This clonotype was seen ten or more times. The chain is built from TRBV20-1 and TRBJ1-1, with D hard to call. V lost 2 bases and J lost 4, with 11 bases in between. Germline V gene data show CDR1 as DFQATT and CDR2 as SNEGSKA (reference sequence). This CDR3 contains 13 residues. The CDR3 sequence is CSARNVVSTEAFF. The CDR3 DNA is TGCAGTGCTAGAAACGTGGTCAGCACTGAAGCTTTCTTT.

This clonotype was counted at least ten times. The J gene is TRBJ1-5, the V gene TRBV7-2, with D perhaps TRBD1 (6 bases). Germline CDR1 reads SGHTA; CDR2 reads FQGNSA. Trimming shortened V by 5 bases and J by 4 bases, and 12 bases separated the two germline ends. CDR3 length: 14 residues. The CDR3 sequence is CASSLQGRNQPQHF. DNA of the CDR3: TGTGCCAGCAGCCTACAGGGTAGGAATCAGCCCCAGCATTTT.

This chain links TRBV20-1 with TRBJ1-1; TRBD1 aligns across 7 bases. The J segment lost 0 bases and the V segment lost 0 bases, leaving 10 bases of the junction unmatched. Germline V lookup: CDR1 DFQATT, CDR2 SNEGSKA (reference sequence). The CDR3 runs to 17 residues. The CDR3 DNA sequence: TGCAGTGCTAGAGATCAGGGGGTTCCCAGAATGAACACTGAAGCTTTCTTT. Translating it yields CSARDQGVPRMNTEAFF.

This clonotype appeared a single time. V and J are TRBV30 and TRBJ2-7, with D possibly being TRBD2 (6 bases). V was pared by 3 bases and J by 5 bases, with 14 bases between. Per the germline V gene, CDR1 is GTSNPN and CDR2 is SVGIG (reference sequence). This CDR3 comprises 13 residues. The CDR3 DNA follows: TGTGCCTGGAGATCGCCGGGGGTAAACGAGCAGTACTTC. Translation: CAWRSPGVNEQYF. The entire variable domain, with the rest obtained from reference TRBV30 and TRBJ2-7, is as follows: SQTIHQWPATLVQPVGSPLSLECTVEGTSNPNLYWYRQAAGRGLQLLFYSVGIGQISSEVPQNLSASRPQDRQFILSSKKLLLSDSGFYLCAWRSPGVNEQYFGPGTRLTVT.

The chain employs TRBV20-1 and TRBJ1-5; TRBD1 matches 7 bases. V lost 3 bases to trimming and J lost 2 bases; unmatched junction nucleotides: 7. This CDR3 comprises 15 residues. The V gene's germline CDR1 is DFQATT and CDR2 SNEGSKA (reference sequence). CDR3 in DNA: TGCAGTGCTAGTGAGGGGGCAGGTGGCAATCAGCCCCAGCATTTT. Protein: CSASEGAGGNQPQHF.

The rearrangement uses TRBV7-9 and TRBJ2-5; D possibly uses TRBD1 or TRBD2 (5 bases each). Between the trimmed V and J ends, which lost 3 bases and 1 base, there was a span of 9 bases. Germline values: CDR1 SEHNR, CDR2 FQNEAQ (reference sequence). The CDR3 is made up of 14 amino acids. CDR3 in DNA: TGTGCCAGCAGCTTTGGGGGATCCCAAGAGACCCAGTACTTC. It codes for CASSFGGSQETQYF.

The DNA of the CDR3 is TGTGCCAGCAGTTACCGACAGGACGTCAATTCACCCCTCCACTTT. Translating it yields CASSYRQDVNSPLHF. V is TRBV6-5 and J is TRBJ1-6, with D perhaps TRBD1 (6 bases). The CDR3 sequence is 15 residues long. CDR1 is MNHEY and CDR2 is SVGAGI in the germline V gene. V dropped 2 bases and J dropped 7 bases, with 12 bases sitting between them.